Sequencing of this T cell receptor beta chain was carried out in a study of CD8 T cells in Susac syndrome. The ends lost 5 bases at V and 0 bases at J; junction bases unmatched: 4. The CDR3 length is 16 residues. The germline CDR1 and CDR2 sequences are LGHDT and YNNKEL (reference sequence). As for this clonotype: The target antigen is unknown.

Overall study findings and caveats: As the study acknowledged, the number of individuals in its TCR sequencing and HLA analysis was relatively small.

The RNA input was about 0.45 to 1 ug, and it was reverse transcribed with random hexamers. TCRdb processed the immunoSEQ multiplex PCR reads anew with MiXCR; each CDR3 protein has one entry. Of roughly 200,000 distinct CDR3 sequences listed, 85% to 95% are singletons. The specimen sequenced was CD8+ T cells from PBMCs. The sequence was collected from a human donor with multiple sclerosis. The rearrangement uses TRBV3-1 and TRBJ2-3; 11 bases line up with TRBD2. The chain's CDR3 is CASSKLAGVSTDTQYF. The CDR3 nucleotides read TGTGCCAGCAGCAAACTAGCGGGAGTGAGCACAGATACGCAGTATTTT.